Below, one T cell receptor beta chain is given with its context. Extracted RNA was reverse transcribed, and the resulting cDNA served as sequencing template. TCRdb's table, derived via immunoSEQ multiplex PCR, lists solely in-frame clones and lacks some. The table records under 200,000 clones, less than 70% of them present only once. The entry originates in a study of CD8+ T cells in alopecia areata. Noted treatment: oral pan-JAK inhibitor, 5-10 mg twice daily. V shed 6 bases and J shed 0 bases, with 3 bases lying between them. CDR3 length: 12 residues. Germline CDR1 is LNHDA and CDR2 is SQIVND (reference sequence).

The V and J genes are TRBV19 and TRBJ1-5; no reliable D call. This sequence originates from a human donor with alopecia areata. The input for sequencing was CD4+ T cells sorted from blood, taken at week 24, from a patient treated with tofacitinib. CDR3 loop: CASSYSNQPQHF. The CDR3 coding sequence is TGTGCCAGTAGCTATAGCAATCAGCCCCAGCATTTT.